A selection of T cell receptor beta chains follows, all from one sample in a study of radiotherapy plus CTLA-4 blockade in lung cancer. Measured with immunoSEQ multiplex PCR; TCRdb has only the in-frame clones, and not every one. This sample has about 38,000 clones; about 73% occur once, and the top ten carry 8.9%. This material consisted of peripheral blood, taken from a patient treated with radiotherapy plus ipilimumab. All receptors come from a human donor with non-small cell lung cancer who had stable disease on radiotherapy plus ipilimumab. Each CDR3 is given without its conserved first and last residue. D genes are given only for firm matches.

d_call v_call cdr3_aa
. TRBV9 ASSVGSNQPQH
TRBD1 TRBV6-5 ASSYMRGQTDTQY
. TRBV7-6 ASSLETQY
TRBD1 TRBV9 ASSVGQGIDGYT
TRBD1 TRBV7-8 ASSLSDRGPYGYT
. TRBV11-2 ASSLYQGSRGGYT
. TRBV7-6 ASSLGGLGQPQH
. TRBV10-3 AIMSGAMAGANVLT
. TRBV18 ASTRGDGYT
. TRBV18 ASSPPGLSGNTIY
. TRBV4-3 ASSQEIEQPQH
. TRBV18 ASSQRDKIYNSPLH
. TRBV4-3 ASSQDPAGQVNTEAF
. TRBV30 AWSVSIGLPADNYGYT
. TRBV7-8 ASSLAGATPFYNEQF
TRBD1 TRBV5-1 ASTTGNSPLH
TRBD1 TRBV27 ASSPEDRASTLYGYT
. TRBV6-1 ASRRFETEAF
TRBD1 TRBV5-8 ASSLYRGPEKLF
. TRBV15 ATSRVRGERSGNTIY
TRBD1 TRBV6-1 ASSSDRGKAF
TRBD1 TRBV5-4 ASSRLGVGTGGRGYT
. TRBV6-1 ASSEAGGSSGNTIY
. TRBV19 ASSIDRTVGGYT
TRBD1 TRBV7-6 ATAGTGVTGELF
. TRBV11-2 ASSLAGVGTEAF
. TRBV11-2 ASSLDGPRTQY
. TRBV28 ASIGGVVFNSPLH
. TRBV6-6 ASSSFRRNQPQH